The 5 T cell receptor beta chains reported below all come from one sample, sequenced in a study of shared clonotypes between healthy human individuals. Method: immunoSEQ multiplex PCR; TCRdb's copy keeps in-frame clones and lacks some. The data hold 530,000 or so clones, with about 79% observed a single time. Sequenced sample: PBMCs. The receptors derive from a woman aged 40 to 49 in good health. Some clones in this sample may be carry-over from other donors' samples.

The rearrangement joins TRBV5-1 to TRBJ2-1; D remains ambiguous. CDR1 and CDR2 (germline): SGHRS, YFSETQ. The CDR3 length is 15 residues. The V end was cut by 6 bases, the J end by 7 bases, with 20 bases between. In DNA form, the CDR3 reads TGCGCCAGCACCCCCCGTCCAGGCAGCGAGAATGAGCAGTTCTTC. It specifies CASTPRPGSENEQFF.

The chain links TRBV5-4 to TRBJ2-3, with TRBD2 matching 10 bases. J was trimmed by 3 bases and V by 4 bases; bases with no gene match: 5. The CDR3 has 15 amino acids. Germline lookup yields CDR1 SGHNT and CDR2 YYREEE (reference sequence). The CDR3 loop reads CASSREREGTDTQYF. DNA for the CDR3: TGTGCCAGCAGCCGCGAGCGGGAGGGAACAGATACGCAGTATTTT.

V is TRBV11-2 and J is TRBJ2-3; 12 nucleotides line up with TRBD2. This CDR3 comprises 19 residues. Trimming removed 0 bases from V and 4 bases from J; junction bases left unmatched: 11. Looked up from germline, CDR1 is SGHAT and CDR2 is FQNNGV. In DNA, the CDR3 is TGTGCCAGCAGCTTAGATCAACGGGCTAGCGGGGGGGGCCCAGATACGCAGTATTTT. Encoded protein: CASSLDQRASGGGPDTQYF.

V and J are TRBV19 and TRBJ2-1; 9 bases map to TRBD2. The CDR3 is 15 residues long. Germline values: CDR1 LNHDA, CDR2 SQIVND (reference sequence). J was trimmed by 3 bases and V by 4 bases; bases with no gene match: 4. The CDR3 here is CASSKGTSRYNEQFF. As DNA, the CDR3 is TGTGCCAGTAGTAAAGGGACTAGCCGCTACAATGAGCAGTTCTTC.

The rearrangement joins TRBV28 to TRBJ1-4; no definite D call. Between the trimmed V and J ends, which lost 5 bases and 3 bases, there was a span of 13 bases. The CDR3 contains 15 residues. Germline lookup yields CDR1 MDHEN and CDR2 SYDVKM. CDR3 DNA sequence: TGTGCCAGCAGTCCCCGGCCAGTACCTAATGAAAAACTGTTTTTT. Its translation: CASSPRPVPNEKLFF.